This T cell receptor beta chain was identified during a study of Graves' ophthalmopathy and Graves' hyperthyroidism. In the study overall: At initial diagnosis, peripheral blood was obtained, and this preceded any treatment.

V trimming: 7 bases; J trimming: 3 bases; junction bases outside the gene matches: 9. The germline V gene has CDR1 DFQATT and CDR2 SNEGSKA (reference sequence). The CDR3 extends over 14 amino acids. Ophthalmopathy cases showed moderate-to-severe activity, scoring CAS ≥3 and NOSPECS ≥4, with duration under 3 months. Scientists amplified the TCR beta CDR3 regions from RNA transcripts. Following a first-round RT-PCR that used HTBI primers, a second-round multiplex PCR was carried out. TCRdb independently ran MiXCR on the multiplex PCR reads; one entry per CDR3 protein. The sample records 240,000 or so distinct CDR3 sequences, less than 55% being singletons. Comments on this clonotype: The target antigen is unknown.

Broader study findings: Ophthalmopathy progression was predicted with about 67% sensitivity and 72% to 80% specificity. Classification of ophthalmopathy versus stable hyperthyroidism by a 13-signature model yielded around 90% sensitivity and 70% to 83% specificity.

The chain combines TRBV20-1 with TRBJ1-5; 7 nucleotides agree with TRBD1. The sequencing sample was made of peripheral blood. The sequence derives from an adult man with Graves' ophthalmopathy. In DNA form, the CDR3 reads TGCAGTGTTCTCTCCGGGACAGACAATCAGCCCCAGCATTTT. Amino acid sequence: CSVLSGTDNQPQHF.